This T cell receptor beta chain was observed in a study of OX40 agonist ivuxolimab in advanced cancers. Looking at the study overall: Dose-escalation patients were diagnosed with hepatocellular carcinoma, melanoma, renal cell cancer or head and neck cancer.

People who had autoimmune disease history or systemic immunosuppression were excluded. Clones were read by immunoSEQ multiplex PCR, and TCRdb kept only the in-frame ones, dropping some. The repertoire consists of tens of thousands of clones, with 70% to 90% occurring once and the leading ten covering under 40%. Overall study findings and caveats: Among the least clonally expanded were partial responders at 0.1-3.0 mg/kg.

This clone was seen a few times. Its antigen is undetermined. The TCR was taken from an adult with an advanced solid tumor such as melanoma, head and neck, liver or kidney cancer. The sequencing here drew on CD4+ or CD8+ T cells sorted from blood, taken in a trial of the OX40 agonist ivuxolimab.

The DNA for the CDR3 is TGTGCCAGCAGCCCCACTAGCGGGGGACACCAAGAGACCCAGTACTTC. Translated, it gives CASSPTSGGHQETQYF. The chain has TRBV7-3 and TRBJ2-5, with TRBD2 matching 11 bases. Germline CDR1 and CDR2: SGHTA and FQGTGA. This CDR3 has 16 residues. With V trimmed by 5 bases and J by 0 bases, 5 bases remained unmatched.